The 10 T cell receptor beta chains below all came from one sample that was sequenced in a study of CD8+ T cells in alopecia areata (dated 2018 in TCRdb). The time point label for this specimen denotes: about four weeks on oral tofacitinib. Taken with the paper, the label for treatment or condition translates to: oral pan-JAK inhibitor, 5-10 mg twice daily. Library prep was done by the immunoSEQ multiplex PCR assay. For TCR sequencing, RNA was extracted from every sample and reverse transcribed into cDNA to serve as template. TCRdb's version of the immuneACCESS table is confined to in-frame rearrangements and falls short of the full clone set. An unresolved V gene accounts for under half of the shortfall where checked; the remainder is of unknown origin. The sample table shows around 120,000 clones, and 50% to 75% are seen once. Almost 30% of the sample goes to the ten largest clones. The sequencing here drew on CD8+ T cells sorted from blood, taken at week 4, from a patient treated with tofacitinib. Receptors originate from a human donor with alopecia areata.

DNA of the CDR3: TGTGCCAGCAGTTTACTAACCGGACAGGGGGTTCGAGAGACCCAGTACTTC. As protein: CASSLLTGQGVRETQYF. The rearrangement links TRBV27 to TRBJ2-5, with 10 bases aligning to TRBD1. The germline V gene has CDR1 MNHEY and CDR2 SMNVEV (reference sequence). The length of the CDR3 is 17 residues. The junction had 10 bases not matched to a gene; V was cut back by 2 bases and J by 4 bases.

The V and J genes are TRBV30 and TRBJ1-2, with D possibly being TRBD1 (6 bases). CDR1 is GTSNPN, CDR2 SVGIG, per germline (reference sequence). This CDR3 comprises 12 residues. The ends were cut back, 2 bases at V and 2 bases at J, with 6 bases in the middle. In DNA, the CDR3 is TGTGCCTGGAGTACAGGGAACTATGGCTACACCTTC. Encoded protein: CAWSTGNYGYTF.

This clone turned up a few times. The J gene is TRBJ2-3, the V gene TRBV29-1, with 9 positions matching TRBD2. Trimming removed 8 bases from V and 2 bases from J; junction bases left unmatched: 11. CDR3 length: 15 residues. The V gene's germline CDR1 is SQVTM and CDR2 ANQGSEA. The CDR3 bases are TGCAGCCTTATTCCTAGCGGGGACCTCACAGATACGCAGTATTTT. Protein sequence: CSLIPSGDLTDTQYF.

The rearrangement uses TRBV29-1 and TRBJ2-1, with D maybe TRBD2 (5 bases). Trimming took 4 bases from V and 13 from J, leaving 17 bases between them. This CDR3 comprises 12 residues. Germline V gives CDR1 SQVTM, CDR2 ANQGSEA. As DNA, the CDR3 is TGCAGCGTTGCCCGACACGGGGATGGTCAGTTCTTC. Translating it yields CSVARHGDGQFF.

The CDR3, as DNA: TGCGCCAGCAGTCCAAACAATGAGCAGTTCTTC. This encodes CASSPNNEQFF. The chain carries TRBV5-1 and TRBJ2-1; D is ambiguous. The germline gives CDR1 SGHRS, CDR2 YFSETQ. The CDR3 has 11 residues. Trimming shortened V by 5 bases and J by 5 bases, and 5 bases separated the two germline ends.

This rearrangement joins TRBV18 to TRBJ2-7, with no clear D. Germline CDR1 and CDR2: KGHSH and LQKENI. Trimming took 3 bases from V and 0 from J, leaving 6 bases between them. This CDR3 contains 13 residues. The CDR3 bases are TGTGCCAGCTCACCGGTCAGCTCCTACGAGCAGTACTTC. Its translation: CASSPVSSYEQYF.

This clone occurred a few times. The chain is built from TRBV29-1 and TRBJ1-2; D unresolved. V dropped 3 bases and J dropped 0 bases, with 14 bases sitting between them. Germline CDR1 is SQVTM and CDR2 is ANQGSEA. CDR3 size: 15 residues. Here the CDR3 DNA reads TGCAGCGTTGAGGTCGGACTCCAAGCTAACTATGGCTACACCTTC. Its protein is CSVEVGLQANYGYTF.

The chain employs TRBV27 and TRBJ1-2, with D perhaps matching TRBD1 (5 bases). Between the trimmed V and J ends, which lost 2 bases and 5 bases, there was a span of 9 bases. Germline V gene sequence: CDR1 MNHEY, CDR2 SMNVEV (reference sequence). This CDR3 is 13 amino acids long. The CDR3 here is CASSLRGGYGYTF. The CDR3 DNA sequence: TGTGCCAGCAGTTTAAGGGGAGGTTATGGCTACACCTTC.

The genes are TRBV29-1 and TRBJ2-7, with TRBD2 identical over 7 bases. V lost 0 bases, J lost 2 bases, and 7 bases stayed unmatched. The CDR3 has 15 amino acids. Germline V gene sequence: CDR1 SQVTM, CDR2 ANQGSEA. The CDR3 is CSVEDWEGGAYEQYF. In nucleotides, the CDR3 is TGCAGCGTTGAAGATTGGGAGGGAGGCGCCTACGAGCAGTACTTC.

The V gene is TRBV9, the J gene TRBJ2-3; no definite D call. Trimming left V 0 bases short and J 3 bases short, with 8 bases between. Germline CDR1 SGDLS, CDR2 YYNGEE. This CDR3 spans 14 amino acids. The CDR3 loop reads CASSVEDPTDTQYF. In DNA form, the CDR3 reads TGTGCCAGCAGCGTAGAGGACCCAACAGATACGCAGTATTTT.